The source of this T cell receptor (beta chain) is a study of T cells in tuberculosis. On the study more broadly: Sequenced TCRs come from CD1B-GMM tetramer-binding T cells. Study observations and caveats: The stringent gate may have excluded weak CD1B-GMM tetramer binders.

Thawed, overnight-rested PBMC were stained with GMM-loaded CD1B tetramer, viability dye and anti-CD3, then sorted. The lipid loaded on the CD1B tetramers was C32 glucose monomycolate from Rhodococcus equi. This clone has more than one count but fewer than ten. Germline V lookup: CDR1 SGHTA, CDR2 FQGTGA. V lost 6 bases and J 2 bases, leaving 17 bases between the germline ends. The CDR3 runs to 16 residues. Generated by immunoSEQ multiplex PCR, the TCRdb table keeps only in-frame clones and is missing some. Of about 58,000 clones listed, around 90% were seen once; the top ten hold 21%. The sequencing sample was made of CD1b-GMM tetramer-negative cells sorted from PBMCs. This chain joins TRBV7-3 and TRBJ1-3; D possibly corresponds to TRBD1 (5 bases). This clonotype was obtained from an adult woman with latent tuberculosis. Here the CDR3 reads CASRGARGRTGNTIYF. In nucleotides, the CDR3 is TGTGCCAGCAGGGGAGCCCGGGGGAGAACTGGAAACACCATATATTTT.